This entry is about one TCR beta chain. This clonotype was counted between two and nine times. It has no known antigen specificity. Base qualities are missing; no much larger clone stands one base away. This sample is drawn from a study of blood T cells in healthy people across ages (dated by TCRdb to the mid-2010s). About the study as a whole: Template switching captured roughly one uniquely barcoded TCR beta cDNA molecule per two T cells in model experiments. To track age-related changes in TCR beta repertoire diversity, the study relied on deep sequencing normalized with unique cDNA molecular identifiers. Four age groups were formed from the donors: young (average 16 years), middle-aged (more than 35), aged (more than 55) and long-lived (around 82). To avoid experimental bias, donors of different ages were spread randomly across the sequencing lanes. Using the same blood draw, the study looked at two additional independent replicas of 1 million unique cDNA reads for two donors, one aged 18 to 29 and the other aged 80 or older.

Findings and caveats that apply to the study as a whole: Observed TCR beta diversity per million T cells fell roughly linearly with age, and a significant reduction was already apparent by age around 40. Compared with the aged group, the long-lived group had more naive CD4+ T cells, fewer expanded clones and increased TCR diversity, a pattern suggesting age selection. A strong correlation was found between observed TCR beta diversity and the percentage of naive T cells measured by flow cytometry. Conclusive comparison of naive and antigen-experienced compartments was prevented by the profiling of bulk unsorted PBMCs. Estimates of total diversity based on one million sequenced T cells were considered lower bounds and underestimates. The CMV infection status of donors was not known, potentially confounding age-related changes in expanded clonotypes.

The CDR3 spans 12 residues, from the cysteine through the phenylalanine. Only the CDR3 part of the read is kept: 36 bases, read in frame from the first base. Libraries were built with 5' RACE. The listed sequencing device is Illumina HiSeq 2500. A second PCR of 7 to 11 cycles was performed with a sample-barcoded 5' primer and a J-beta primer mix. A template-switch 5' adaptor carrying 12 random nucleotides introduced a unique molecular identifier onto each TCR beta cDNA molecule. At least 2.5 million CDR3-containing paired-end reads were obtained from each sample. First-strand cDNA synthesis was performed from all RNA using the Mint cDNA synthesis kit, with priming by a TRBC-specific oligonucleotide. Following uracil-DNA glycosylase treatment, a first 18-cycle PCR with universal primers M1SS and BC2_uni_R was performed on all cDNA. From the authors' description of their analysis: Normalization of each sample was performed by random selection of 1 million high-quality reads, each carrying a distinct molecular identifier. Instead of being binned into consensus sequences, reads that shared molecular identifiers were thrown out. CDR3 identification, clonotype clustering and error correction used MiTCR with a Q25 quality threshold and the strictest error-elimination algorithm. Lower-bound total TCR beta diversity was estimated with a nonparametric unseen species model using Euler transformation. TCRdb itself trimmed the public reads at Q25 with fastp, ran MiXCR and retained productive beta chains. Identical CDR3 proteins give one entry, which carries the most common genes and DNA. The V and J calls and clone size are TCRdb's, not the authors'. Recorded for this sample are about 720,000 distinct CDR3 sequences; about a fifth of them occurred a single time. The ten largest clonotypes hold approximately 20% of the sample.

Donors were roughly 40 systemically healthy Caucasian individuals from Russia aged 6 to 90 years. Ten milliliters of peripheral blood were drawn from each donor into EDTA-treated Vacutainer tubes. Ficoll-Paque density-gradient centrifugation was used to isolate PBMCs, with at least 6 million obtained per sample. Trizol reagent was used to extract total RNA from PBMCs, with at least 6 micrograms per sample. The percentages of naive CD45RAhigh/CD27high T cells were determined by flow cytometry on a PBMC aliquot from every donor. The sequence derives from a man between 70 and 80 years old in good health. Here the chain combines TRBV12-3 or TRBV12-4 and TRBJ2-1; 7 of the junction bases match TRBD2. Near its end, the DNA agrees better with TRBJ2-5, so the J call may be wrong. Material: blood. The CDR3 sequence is CASSLPGLVQYF. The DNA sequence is TGTGCCAGCAGTCTACCAGGACTAGTCCAGTACTTC.